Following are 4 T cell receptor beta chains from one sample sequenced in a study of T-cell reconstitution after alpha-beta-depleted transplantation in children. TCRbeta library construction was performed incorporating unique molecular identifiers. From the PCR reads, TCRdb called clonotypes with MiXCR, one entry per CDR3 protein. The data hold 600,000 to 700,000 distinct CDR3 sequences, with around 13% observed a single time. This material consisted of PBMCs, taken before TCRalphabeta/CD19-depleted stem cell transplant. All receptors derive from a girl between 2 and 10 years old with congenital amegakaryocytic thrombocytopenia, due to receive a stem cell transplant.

The CDR3 region is CASRPVAQKLTDTQYF. The CDR3 DNA follows: TGTGCCAGCCGCCCGGTCGCGCAGAAACTCACAGATACGCAGTATTTT. The rearrangement joins TRBV7-9 to TRBJ2-3, with D unresolved. CDR1 SEHNR and CDR2 FQNEAQ come from the germline V gene (reference sequence). This CDR3 has 16 residues. V lost 8 bases and J lost 2, with 20 bases in between.

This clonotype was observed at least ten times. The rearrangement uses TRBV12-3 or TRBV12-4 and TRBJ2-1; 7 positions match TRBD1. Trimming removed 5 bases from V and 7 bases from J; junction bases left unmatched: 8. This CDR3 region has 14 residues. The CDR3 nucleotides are TGTGCCAGCAGTCCCGCCGGGACAGCGAATGAGCAGTTCTTC. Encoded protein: CASSPAGTANEQFF.

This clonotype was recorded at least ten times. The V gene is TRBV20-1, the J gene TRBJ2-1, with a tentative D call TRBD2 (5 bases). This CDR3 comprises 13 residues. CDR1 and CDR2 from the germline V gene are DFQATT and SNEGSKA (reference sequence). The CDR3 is CSARRGSYNEQFF. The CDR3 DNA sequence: TGCAGCGCCCGTCGGGGCTCCTACAATGAGCAGTTCTTC.

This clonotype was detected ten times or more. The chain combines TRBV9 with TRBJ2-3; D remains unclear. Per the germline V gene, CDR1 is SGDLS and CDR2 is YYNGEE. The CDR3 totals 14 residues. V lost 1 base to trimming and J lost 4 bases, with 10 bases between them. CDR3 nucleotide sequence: TGTGCCAGCAGCGTAACTACCCCCCCAGATACGCAGTATTTT. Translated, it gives CASSVTTPPDTQYF. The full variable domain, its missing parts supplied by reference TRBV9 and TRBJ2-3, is DSGVTQTPKHLITATGQRVTLRCSPRSGDLSVYWYQQSLDQGLQFLIQYYNGEERAKGNILERFSAQQFPDLHSELNLSSLELGDSALYFCASSVTTPPDTQYFGPGTRLTVL.